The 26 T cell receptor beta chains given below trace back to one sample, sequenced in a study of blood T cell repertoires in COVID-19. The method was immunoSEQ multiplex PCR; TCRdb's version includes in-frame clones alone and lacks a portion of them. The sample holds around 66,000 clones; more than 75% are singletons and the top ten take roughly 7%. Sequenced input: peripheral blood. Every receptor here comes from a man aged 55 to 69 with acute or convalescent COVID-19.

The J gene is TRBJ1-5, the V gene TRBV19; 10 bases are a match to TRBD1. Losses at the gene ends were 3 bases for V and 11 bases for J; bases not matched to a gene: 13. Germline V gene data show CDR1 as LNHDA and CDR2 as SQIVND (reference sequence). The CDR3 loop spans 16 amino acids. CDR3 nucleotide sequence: TGTGCCAGTAGTATGGGGAGGGGGACAGGGGTTGTGTCCCAGCATTTT. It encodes CASSMGRGTGVVSQHF.

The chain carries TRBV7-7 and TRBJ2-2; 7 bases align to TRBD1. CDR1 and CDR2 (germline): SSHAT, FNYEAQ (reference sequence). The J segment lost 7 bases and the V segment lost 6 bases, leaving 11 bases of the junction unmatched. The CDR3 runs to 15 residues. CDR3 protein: CASSPRGRPDGELFF. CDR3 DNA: TGTGCCAGCAGTCCAAGGGGGCGCCCCGACGGGGAGCTGTTTTTT.

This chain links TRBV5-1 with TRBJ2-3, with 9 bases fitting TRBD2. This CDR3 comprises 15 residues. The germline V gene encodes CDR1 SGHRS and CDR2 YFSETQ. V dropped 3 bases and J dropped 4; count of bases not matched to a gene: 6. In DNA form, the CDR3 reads TGCGCCAGCAGCTGGGCTAGCGGGGACTCAGATACGCAGTATTTT. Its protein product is CASSWASGDSDTQYF.

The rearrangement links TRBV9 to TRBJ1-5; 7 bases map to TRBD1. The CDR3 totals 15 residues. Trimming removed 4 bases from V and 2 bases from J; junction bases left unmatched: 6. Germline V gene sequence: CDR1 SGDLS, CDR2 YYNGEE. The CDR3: CASSQGGNRNQPQHF. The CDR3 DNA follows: TGTGCCAGCAGCCAGGGGGGCAATCGCAATCAGCCCCAGCATTTT. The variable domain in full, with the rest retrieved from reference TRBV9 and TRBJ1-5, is DSGVTQTPKHLITATGQRVTLRCSPRSGDLSVYWYQQSLDQGLQFLIQYYNGEERAKGNILERFSAQQFPDLHSELNLSSLELGDSALYFCASSQGGNRNQPQHFGDGTRLSIL.

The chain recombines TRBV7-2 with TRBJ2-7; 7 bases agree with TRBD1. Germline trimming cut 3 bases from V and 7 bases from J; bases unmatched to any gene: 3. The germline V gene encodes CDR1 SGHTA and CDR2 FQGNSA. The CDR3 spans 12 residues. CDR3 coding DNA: TGTGCCAGCAGCTTGGACAGGCGGGAGCAGTACTTC. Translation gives CASSLDRREQYF.

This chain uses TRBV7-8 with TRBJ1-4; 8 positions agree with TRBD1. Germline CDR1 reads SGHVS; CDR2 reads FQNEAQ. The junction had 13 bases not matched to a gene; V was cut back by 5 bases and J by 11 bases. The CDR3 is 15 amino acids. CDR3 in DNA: TGTGCCAGCAGCGCAGACGGGACAGGTGATTCGAAACTGTTTTTT. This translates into CASSADGTGDSKLFF.

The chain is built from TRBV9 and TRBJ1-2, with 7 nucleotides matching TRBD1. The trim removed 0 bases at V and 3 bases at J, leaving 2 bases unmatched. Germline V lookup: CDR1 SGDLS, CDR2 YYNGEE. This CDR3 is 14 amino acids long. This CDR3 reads CASSVVGTDYGYTF. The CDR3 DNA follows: TGTGCCAGCAGCGTAGTCGGGACAGACTATGGCTACACCTTC.

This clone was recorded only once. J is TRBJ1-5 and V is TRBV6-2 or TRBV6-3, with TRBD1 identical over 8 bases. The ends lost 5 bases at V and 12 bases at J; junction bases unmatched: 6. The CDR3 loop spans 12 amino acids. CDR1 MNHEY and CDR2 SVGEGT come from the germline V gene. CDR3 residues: CASSTTGGNQHF. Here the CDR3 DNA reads TGTGCCAGCAGTACTACAGGGGGTAACCAGCATTTT.

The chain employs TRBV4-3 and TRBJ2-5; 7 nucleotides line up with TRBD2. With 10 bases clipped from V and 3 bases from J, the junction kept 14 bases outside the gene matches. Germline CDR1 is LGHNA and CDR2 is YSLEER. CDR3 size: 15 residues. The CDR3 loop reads CATGKQRGAEETQYF. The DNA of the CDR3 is TGCGCCACGGGGAAGCAGCGGGGAGCCGAAGAGACCCAGTACTTC.

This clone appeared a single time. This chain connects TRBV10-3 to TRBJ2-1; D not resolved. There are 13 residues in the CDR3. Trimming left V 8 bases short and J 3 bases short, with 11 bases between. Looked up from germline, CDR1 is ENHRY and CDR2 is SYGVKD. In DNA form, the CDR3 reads TGTGCCATCGCAACAGACCACTACAATGAGCAGTTCTTC. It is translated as CAIATDHYNEQFF.

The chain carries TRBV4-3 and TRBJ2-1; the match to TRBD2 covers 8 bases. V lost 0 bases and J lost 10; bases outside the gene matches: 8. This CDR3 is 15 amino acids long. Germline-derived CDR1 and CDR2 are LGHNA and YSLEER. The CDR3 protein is CASSQDLRGVLEQFF. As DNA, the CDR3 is TGCGCCAGCAGCCAAGATTTGCGGGGGGTGTTGGAGCAGTTCTTC.

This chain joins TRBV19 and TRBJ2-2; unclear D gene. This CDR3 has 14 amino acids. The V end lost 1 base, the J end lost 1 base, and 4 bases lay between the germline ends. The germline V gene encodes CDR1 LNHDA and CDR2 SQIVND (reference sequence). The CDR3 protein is CASSIVLNTGELFF. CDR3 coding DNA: TGTGCCAGTAGTATAGTCCTGAACACCGGGGAGCTGTTTTTT.

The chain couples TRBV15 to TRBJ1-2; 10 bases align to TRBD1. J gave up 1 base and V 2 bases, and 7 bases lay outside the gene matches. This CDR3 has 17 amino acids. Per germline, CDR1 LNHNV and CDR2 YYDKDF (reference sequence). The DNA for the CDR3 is TGTGCCACCAGCAGACCCTGGGGGACAGGGGTTAACTATGGCTACACCTTC. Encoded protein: CATSRPWGTGVNYGYTF.

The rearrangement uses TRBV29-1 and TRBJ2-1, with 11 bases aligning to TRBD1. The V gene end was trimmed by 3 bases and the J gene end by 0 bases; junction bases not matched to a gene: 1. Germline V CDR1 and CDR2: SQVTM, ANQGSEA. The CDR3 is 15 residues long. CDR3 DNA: TGCAGCGTTGATGGGACAGGGGGCTCCTACAATGAGCAGTTCTTC. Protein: CSVDGTGGSYNEQFF.

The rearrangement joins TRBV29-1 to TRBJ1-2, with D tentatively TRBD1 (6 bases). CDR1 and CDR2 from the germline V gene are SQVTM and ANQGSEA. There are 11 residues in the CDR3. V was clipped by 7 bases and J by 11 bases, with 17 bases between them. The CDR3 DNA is TGCAGCGCGTACAGGGACGGCGGTTACACCTTC. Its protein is CSAYRDGGYTF.

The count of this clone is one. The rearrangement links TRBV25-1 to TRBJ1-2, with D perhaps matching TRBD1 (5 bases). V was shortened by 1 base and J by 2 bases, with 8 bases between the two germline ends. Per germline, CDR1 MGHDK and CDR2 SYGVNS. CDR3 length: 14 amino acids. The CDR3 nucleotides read TGTGCCAGCAGTGAATTGGGGGGGAACTATGGCTACACCTTC. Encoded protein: CASSELGGNYGYTF.

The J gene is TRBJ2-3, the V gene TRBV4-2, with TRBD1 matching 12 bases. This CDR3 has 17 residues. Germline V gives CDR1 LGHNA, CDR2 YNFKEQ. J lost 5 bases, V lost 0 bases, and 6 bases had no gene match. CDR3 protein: CASSQDGDRGQGDTQYF. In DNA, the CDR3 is TGTGCCAGCAGCCAAGATGGGGACAGGGGGCAGGGAGATACGCAGTATTTT.

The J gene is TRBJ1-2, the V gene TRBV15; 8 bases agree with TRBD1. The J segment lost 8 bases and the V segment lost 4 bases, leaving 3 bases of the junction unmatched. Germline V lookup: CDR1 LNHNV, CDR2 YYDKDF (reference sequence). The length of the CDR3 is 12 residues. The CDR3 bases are TGTGCCACCAGCACCTCAGGGGGCGGCTACACCTTC. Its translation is CATSTSGGGYTF.

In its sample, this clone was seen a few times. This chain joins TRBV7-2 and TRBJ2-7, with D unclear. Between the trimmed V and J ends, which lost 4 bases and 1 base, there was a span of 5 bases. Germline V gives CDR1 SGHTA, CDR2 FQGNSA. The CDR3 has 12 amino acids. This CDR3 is CASSSFSYEQYF. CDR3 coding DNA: TGTGCCAGCAGCTCCTTTTCCTACGAGCAGTACTTC.

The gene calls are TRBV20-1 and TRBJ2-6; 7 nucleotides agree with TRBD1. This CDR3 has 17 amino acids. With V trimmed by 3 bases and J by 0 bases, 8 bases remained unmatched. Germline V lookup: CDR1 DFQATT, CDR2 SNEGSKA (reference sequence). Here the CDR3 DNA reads TGCAGTGCTAGTACAGGGGCAGACACCTCTGGGGCCAACGTCCTGACTTTC. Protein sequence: CSASTGADTSGANVLTF.

The CDR3 nucleotides are TGCGCCAGCAGCCAGGACCTACAGGGAAGGGATGGCTACACCTTC. Amino acid sequence: CASSQDLQGRDGYTF. This chain joins TRBV4-3 and TRBJ1-2; D is possibly TRBD1 (6 bases). The CDR3 contains 15 residues. Germline CDR1 and CDR2: LGHNA and YSLEER. Trimming stripped 3 bases from V and 6 bases from J, with 17 bases between.

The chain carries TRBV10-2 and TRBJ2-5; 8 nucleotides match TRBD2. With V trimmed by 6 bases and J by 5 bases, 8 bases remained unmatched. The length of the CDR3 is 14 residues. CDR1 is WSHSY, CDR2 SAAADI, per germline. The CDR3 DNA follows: TGCGCCAGCAGACTCGGGGGGGCCGTTGAGACCCAGTACTTC. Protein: CASRLGGAVETQYF.

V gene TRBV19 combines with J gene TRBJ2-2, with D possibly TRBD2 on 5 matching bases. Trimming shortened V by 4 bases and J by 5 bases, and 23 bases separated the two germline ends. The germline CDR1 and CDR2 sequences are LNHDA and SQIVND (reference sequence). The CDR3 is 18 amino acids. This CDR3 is CASSTPVGRGPGTGELFF. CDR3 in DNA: TGTGCCAGTAGTACACCGGTTGGCAGAGGCCCGGGGACCGGGGAGCTGTTTTTT. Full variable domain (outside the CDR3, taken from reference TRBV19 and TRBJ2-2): DGGITQSPKYLFRKEGQNVTLSCEQNLNHDAMYWYRQDPGQGLRLIYYSQIVNDFQKGDIAEGYSVSREKKESFPLTVTSAQKNPTAFYLCASSTPVGRGPGTGELFFGEGSRLTVL.

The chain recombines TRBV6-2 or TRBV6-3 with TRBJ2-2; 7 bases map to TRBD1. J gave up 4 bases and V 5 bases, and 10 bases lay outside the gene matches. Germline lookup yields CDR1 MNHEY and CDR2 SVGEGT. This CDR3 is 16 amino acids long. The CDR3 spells CASSTGAGGRTGELFF. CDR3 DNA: TGTGCCAGCAGTACCGGGGCAGGGGGTCGCACCGGGGAGCTGTTTTTT.

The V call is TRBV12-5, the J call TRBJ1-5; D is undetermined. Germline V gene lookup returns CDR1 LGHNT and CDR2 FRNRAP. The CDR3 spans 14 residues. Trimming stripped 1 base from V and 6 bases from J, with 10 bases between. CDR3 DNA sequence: TGTGCTAGTGGTTTGGGTCAGTTTGGTCAGCCCCAGCATTTT. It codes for CASGLGQFGQPQHF.

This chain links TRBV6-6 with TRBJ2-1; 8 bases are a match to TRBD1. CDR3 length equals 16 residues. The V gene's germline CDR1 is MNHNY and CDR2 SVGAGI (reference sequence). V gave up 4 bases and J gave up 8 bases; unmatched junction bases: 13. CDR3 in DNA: TGTGCCAGCAGTTCACTCGGGGGACAGGTGGGGGATGAGCAGTTCTTC. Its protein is CASSSLGGQVGDEQFF.